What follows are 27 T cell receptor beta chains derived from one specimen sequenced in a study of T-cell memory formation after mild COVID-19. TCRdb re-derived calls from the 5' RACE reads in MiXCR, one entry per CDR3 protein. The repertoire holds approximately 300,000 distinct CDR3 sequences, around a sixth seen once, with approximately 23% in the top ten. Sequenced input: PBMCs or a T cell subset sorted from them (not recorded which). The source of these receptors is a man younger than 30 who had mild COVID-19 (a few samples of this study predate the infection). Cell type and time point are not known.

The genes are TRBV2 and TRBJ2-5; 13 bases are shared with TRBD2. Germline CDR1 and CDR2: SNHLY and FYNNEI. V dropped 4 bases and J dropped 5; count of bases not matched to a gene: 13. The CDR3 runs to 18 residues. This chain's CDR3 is CASSGRQWTSGGSETQYF. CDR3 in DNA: TGTGCCAGCAGTGGACGACAATGGACTAGCGGGGGATCGGAGACCCAGTACTTC.

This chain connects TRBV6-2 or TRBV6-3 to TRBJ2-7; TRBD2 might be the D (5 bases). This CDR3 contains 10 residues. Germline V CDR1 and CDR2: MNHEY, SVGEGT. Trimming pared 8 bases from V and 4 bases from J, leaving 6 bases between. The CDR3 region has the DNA TGTGCCAGCCGGGGATACGAGCAGTACTTC. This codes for CASRGYEQYF.

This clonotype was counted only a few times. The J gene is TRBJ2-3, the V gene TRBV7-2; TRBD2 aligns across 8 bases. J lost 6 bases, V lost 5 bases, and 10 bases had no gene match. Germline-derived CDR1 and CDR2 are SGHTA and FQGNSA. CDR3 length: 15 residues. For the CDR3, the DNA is TGTGCCAGCAGCACCCGAAACGGGGGGGCTGATACGCAGTATTTT. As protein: CASSTRNGGADTQYF.

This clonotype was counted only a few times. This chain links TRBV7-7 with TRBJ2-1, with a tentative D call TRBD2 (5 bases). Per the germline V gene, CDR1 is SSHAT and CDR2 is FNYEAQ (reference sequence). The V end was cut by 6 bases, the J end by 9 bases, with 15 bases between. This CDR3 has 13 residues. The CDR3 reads CASSGSFGGEQFF. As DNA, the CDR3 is TGTGCCAGCAGTGGGAGCTTTGGAGGTGAGCAGTTCTTC.

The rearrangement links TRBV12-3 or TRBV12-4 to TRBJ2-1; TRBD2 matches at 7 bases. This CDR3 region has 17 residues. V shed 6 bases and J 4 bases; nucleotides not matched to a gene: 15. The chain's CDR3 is CASRPGGGGMVYNEQFF. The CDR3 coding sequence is TGTGCCAGCAGGCCCGGTGGGGGAGGGATGGTATACAATGAGCAGTTCTTC.

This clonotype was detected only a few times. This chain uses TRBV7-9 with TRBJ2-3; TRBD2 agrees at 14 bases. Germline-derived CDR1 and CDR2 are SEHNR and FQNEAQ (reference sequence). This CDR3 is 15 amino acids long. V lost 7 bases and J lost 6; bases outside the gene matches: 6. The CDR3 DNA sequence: TGTGCCAGCATCCCGGGACTAGCGGGGGCTGATACGCAGTATTTT. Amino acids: CASIPGLAGADTQYF.

The CDR3 region is CASSKWWLF. CDR3 nucleotides: TGTGCCAGCAGCAAATGGTGGCTCTTC. The chain employs TRBV21-1 and TRBJ2-5. TRBV21-1 is listed as a pseudogene. The CDR3 is 9 residues long.

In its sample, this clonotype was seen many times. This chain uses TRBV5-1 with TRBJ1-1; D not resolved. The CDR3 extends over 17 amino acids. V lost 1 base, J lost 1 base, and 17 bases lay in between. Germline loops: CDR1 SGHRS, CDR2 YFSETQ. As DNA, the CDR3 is TGCGCCAGCAGCTTGACTCCCACTTTTATCCAGAACACTGAAGCTTTCTTT. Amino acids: CASSLTPTFIQNTEAFF.

The CDR3 reads CASSILQGSQPQHF. CDR3 bases: TGTGCCAGCAGCATTTTACAGGGTAGTCAGCCCCAGCATTTT. The chain carries TRBV27 and TRBJ1-5, with D possibly TRBD1 on 6 matching bases. Germline V CDR1 and CDR2: MNHEY, SMNVEV (reference sequence). The CDR3 consists of 14 residues. V lost 6 bases and J 6 bases, leaving 15 bases between the germline ends.

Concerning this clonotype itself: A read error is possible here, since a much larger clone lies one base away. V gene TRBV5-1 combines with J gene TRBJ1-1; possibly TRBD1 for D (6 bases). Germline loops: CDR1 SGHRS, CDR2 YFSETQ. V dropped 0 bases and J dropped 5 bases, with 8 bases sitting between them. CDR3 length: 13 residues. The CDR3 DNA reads TGCGCCAGCAGCTTGGTACAGGGAACTGAAGCTTTCTTT. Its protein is CASSLVQGTEAFF.

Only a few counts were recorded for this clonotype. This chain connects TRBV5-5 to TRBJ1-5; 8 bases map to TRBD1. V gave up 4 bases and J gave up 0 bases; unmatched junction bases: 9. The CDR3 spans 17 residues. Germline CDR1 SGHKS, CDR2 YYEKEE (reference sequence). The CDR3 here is CASSRGGQGYSNQPQHF. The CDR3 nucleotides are TGTGCCAGCAGCCGCGGCGGACAGGGATATAGCAATCAGCCCCAGCATTTT.

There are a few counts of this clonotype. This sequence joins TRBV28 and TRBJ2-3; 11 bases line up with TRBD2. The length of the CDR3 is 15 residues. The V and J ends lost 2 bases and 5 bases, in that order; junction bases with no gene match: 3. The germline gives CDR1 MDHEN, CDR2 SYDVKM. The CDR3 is CASSLPLAGGDTQYF. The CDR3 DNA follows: TGTGCCAGCAGTTTACCGCTAGCGGGGGGAGATACGCAGTATTTT.

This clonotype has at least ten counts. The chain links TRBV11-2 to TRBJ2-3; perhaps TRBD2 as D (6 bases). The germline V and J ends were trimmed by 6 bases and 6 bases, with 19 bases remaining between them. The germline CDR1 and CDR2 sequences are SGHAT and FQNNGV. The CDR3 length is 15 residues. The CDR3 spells CASSSSGADRDTQYF. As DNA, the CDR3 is TGTGCCAGCAGTTCCTCGGGAGCAGATAGGGATACGCAGTATTTT.

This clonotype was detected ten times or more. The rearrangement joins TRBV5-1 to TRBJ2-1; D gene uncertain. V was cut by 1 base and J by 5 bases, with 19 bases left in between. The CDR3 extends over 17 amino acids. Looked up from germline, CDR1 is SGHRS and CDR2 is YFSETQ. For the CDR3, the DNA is TGCGCCAGCAGCTTGTATCGGGCGGCTTCCTTGAACAATGAGCAGTTCTTC. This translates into CASSLYRAASLNNEQFF.

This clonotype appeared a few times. The CDR3 is CASSPRVGTDTQYF. CDR3 DNA: TGTGCCAGCAGCCCTAGGGTTGGGACAGATACGCAGTATTTT. The chain is built from TRBV2 and TRBJ2-3; D is unclear. V lost 6 bases to trimming and J lost 3 bases, with 13 bases between them. Germline CDR1 SNHLY, CDR2 FYNNEI. There are 14 residues in the CDR3.

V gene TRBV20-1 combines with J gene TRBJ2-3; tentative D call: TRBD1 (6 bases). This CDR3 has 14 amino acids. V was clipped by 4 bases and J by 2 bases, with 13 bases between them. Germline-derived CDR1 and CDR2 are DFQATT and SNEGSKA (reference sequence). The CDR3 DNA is TGCAGTGCTACCTCAGGGGTCTCCACAGATACGCAGTATTTT. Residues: CSATSGVSTDTQYF.

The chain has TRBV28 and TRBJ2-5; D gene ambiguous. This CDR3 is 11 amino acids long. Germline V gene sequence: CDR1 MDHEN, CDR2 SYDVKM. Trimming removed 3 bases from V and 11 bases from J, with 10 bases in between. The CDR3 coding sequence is TGTGCCAGCAGTTTTTACGGGTTGCAGTACTTC. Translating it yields CASSFYGLQYF.

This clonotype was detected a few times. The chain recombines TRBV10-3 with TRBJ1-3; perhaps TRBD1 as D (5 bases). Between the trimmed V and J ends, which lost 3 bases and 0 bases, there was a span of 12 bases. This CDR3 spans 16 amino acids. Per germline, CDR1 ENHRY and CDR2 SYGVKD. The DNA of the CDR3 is TGTGCCATCAGTGACCCCAAGGGGAGCTCTGGAAACACCATATATTTT. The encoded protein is CAISDPKGSSGNTIYF.

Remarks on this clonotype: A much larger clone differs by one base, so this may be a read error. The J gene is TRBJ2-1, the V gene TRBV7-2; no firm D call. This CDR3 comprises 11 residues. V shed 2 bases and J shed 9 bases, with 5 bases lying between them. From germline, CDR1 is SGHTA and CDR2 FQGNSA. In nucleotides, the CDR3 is TGTGCCAGCAGCTTAAACAGTGAGCAGTTCTTC. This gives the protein CASSLNSEQFF.

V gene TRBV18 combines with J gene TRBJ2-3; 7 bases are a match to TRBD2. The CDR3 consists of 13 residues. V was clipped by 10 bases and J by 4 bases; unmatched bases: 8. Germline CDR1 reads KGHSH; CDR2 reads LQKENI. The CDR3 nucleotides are TGTGCCACCTCGACTAGCACGGCAGATACGCAGTATTTT. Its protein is CATSTSTADTQYF.

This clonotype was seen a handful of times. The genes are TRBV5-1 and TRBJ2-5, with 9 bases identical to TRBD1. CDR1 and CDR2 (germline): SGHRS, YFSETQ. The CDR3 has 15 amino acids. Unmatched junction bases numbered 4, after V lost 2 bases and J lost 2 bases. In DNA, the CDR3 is TGCGCCAGCAGCTTAGGGACAGGGAAACAAGAGACCCAGTACTTC. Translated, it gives CASSLGTGKQETQYF. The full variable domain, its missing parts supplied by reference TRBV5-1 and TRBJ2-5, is KAGVTQTPRYLIKTRGQQVTLSCSPISGHRSVSWYQQTPGQGLQFLFEYFSETQRNKGNFPGRFSGRQFSNSRSEMNVSTLELGDSALYLCASSLGTGKQETQYFGPGTRLLVL.

For the CDR3, the DNA is TGCGCCAGCAGCTTGGGTCGGGGCTCAGAGACCCAGTACTTC. Its protein product is CASSLGRGSETQYF. The chain joins TRBV5-1 to TRBJ2-5; D tentatively fits TRBD1 or TRBD2 (5 bases each). V dropped 0 bases and J dropped 4 bases, with 10 bases sitting between them. Germline CDR1 SGHRS, CDR2 YFSETQ. This CDR3 has 14 amino acids.

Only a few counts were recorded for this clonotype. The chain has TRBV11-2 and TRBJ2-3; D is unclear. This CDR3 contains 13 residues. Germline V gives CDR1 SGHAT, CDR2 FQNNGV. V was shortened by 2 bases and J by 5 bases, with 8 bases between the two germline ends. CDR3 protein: CASSLYQQDTQYF. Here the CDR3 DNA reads TGTGCCAGCAGCTTATATCAGCAAGATACGCAGTATTTT.

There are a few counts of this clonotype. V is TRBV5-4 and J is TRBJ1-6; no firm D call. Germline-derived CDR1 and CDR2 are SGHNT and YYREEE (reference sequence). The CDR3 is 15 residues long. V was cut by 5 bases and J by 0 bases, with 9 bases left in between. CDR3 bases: TGTGCCAGCAGGTGGACGAGCTCCTATAATTCACCCCTCCACTTT. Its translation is CASRWTSSYNSPLHF.

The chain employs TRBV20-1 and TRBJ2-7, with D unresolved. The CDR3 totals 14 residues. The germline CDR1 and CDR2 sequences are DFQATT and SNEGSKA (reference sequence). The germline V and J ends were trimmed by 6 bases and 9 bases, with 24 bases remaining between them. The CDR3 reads CSAALPGAPTPQYF. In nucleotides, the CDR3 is TGCAGTGCCGCCCTCCCCGGAGCTCCTACGCCGCAGTACTTC.

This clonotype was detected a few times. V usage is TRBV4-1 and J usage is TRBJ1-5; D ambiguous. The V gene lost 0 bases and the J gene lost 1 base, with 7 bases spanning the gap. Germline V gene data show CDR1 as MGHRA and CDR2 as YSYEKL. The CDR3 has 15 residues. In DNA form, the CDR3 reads TGCGCCAGCAGCCAAGAAGGCAGGAGCAATCAGCCCCAGCATTTT. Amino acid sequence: CASSQEGRSNQPQHF.

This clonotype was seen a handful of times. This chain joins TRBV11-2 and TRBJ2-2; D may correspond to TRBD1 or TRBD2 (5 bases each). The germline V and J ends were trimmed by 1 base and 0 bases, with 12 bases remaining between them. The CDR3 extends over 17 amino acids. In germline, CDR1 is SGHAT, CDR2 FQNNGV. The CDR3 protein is CASSLGLGPANTGELFF. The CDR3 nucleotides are TGTGCCAGCAGCTTAGGTTTGGGACCAGCGAACACCGGGGAGCTGTTTTTT.